This TCR beta chain was observed in a study of T cells after yellow fever vaccination. Across the whole study: Those fractions that held only low numbers of cells were prepared using the SMART-Seq v4 Ultra Low Input RNA kit. Whole-study results and caveats: FACS-sorted repertoires could harbor abundant contaminating bulk-population clonotypes. The CD4 and CD8 compartments had a small share of their clonotypes in common.

Template-switching 5'RACE yielded the TCR cDNA; a universal primer site and UMIs were added in the process. TCRdb reanalysed the 5' RACE reads using MiXCR and keeps one entry per CDR3 protein. Of approximately 550,000 distinct CDR3 sequences listed, roughly 19% are singletons. With regard to this clonotype: Its specificity is unknown.

V lost 7 bases, J lost 2 bases, and 8 bases stayed unmatched. CDR1 and CDR2 (germline): MNHNS, SASEGT. There are 14 residues in the CDR3. The V call is TRBV6-1, the J call TRBJ2-7, with 7 bases lining up with TRBD2. The sequence derives from a man under 40 who received the YFV17D yellow fever vaccine. This specimen consisted of PBMCs, obtained 15 days after the yellow fever booster vaccination. The CDR3 bases are TGTGCCAGCATCCCATCGGCGGGAGCCTACGAGCAGTACTTC. This gives the protein CASIPSAGAYEQYF.